This T cell receptor beta chain derives from a study of shared T cell receptors in the human thymus. Profiling relied on immunoSEQ multiplex PCR, and the TCRdb table lists in-frame clones only, not all of them. The sample lists approximately 68,000 clones, roughly 96% occurring once. Looked up from germline, CDR1 is SGHTA and CDR2 is FQGNSA. V shed 8 bases and J shed 3 bases, with 11 bases lying between them. This CDR3 has 13 amino acids. The chain is built from TRBV7-2 and TRBJ1-5; a possible D gene is TRBD1 (5 bases). The sequencing sample was made of thymocytes. The origin of this receptor is a human donor. CDR3 in amino acids: CASLARDNQPQHF. In DNA form, the CDR3 reads TGTGCCAGCCTGGCCAGGGACAATCAGCCCCAGCATTTT. Based on the CDR3 plus reference TRBV7-2 and TRBJ1-5, the full variable domain is GAGVSQSPSNKVTEKGKDVELRCDPISGHTALYWYRQSLGQGLEFLIYFQGNSAPDKSGLPSDRFSAERTGGSVSTLTIQRTQQEDSAVYLCASLARDNQPQHFGDGTRLSIL.